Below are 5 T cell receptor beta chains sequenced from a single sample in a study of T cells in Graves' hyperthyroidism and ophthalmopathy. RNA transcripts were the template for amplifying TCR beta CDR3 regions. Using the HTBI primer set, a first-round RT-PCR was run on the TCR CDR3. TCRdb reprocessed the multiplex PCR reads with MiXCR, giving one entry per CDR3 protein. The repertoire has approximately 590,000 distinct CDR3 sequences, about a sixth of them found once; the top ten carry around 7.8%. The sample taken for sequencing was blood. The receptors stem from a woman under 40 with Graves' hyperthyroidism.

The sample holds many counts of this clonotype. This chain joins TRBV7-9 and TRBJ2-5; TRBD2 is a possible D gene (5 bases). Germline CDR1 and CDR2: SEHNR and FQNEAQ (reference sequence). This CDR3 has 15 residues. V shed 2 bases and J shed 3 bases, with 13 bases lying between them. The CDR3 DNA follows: TGTGCCAGCAGCTTAAACGGGATACGGGAAGAGACCCAGTACTTC. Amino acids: CASSLNGIREETQYF.

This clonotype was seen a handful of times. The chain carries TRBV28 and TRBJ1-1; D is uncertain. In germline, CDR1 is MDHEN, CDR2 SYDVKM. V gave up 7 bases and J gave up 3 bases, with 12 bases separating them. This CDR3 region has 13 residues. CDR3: CASTNPADTEAFF. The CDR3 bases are TGTGCCAGCACCAATCCGGCTGACACTGAAGCTTTCTTT.

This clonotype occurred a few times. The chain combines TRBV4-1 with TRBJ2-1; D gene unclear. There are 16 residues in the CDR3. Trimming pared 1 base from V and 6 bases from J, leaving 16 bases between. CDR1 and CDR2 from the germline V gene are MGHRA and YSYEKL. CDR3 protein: CASSQAARSPRNEQFF. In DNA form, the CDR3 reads TGCGCCAGCAGCCAAGCGGCTAGATCGCCCCGCAATGAGCAGTTCTTC.

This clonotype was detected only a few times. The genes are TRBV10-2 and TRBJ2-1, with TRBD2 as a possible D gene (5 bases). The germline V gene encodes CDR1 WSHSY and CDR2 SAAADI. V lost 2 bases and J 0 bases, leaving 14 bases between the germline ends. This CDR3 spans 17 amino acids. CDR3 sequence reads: CASSENRDMGSYNEQFF. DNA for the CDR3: TGCGCCAGCAGTGAGAATCGGGATATGGGCTCCTACAATGAGCAGTTCTTC.

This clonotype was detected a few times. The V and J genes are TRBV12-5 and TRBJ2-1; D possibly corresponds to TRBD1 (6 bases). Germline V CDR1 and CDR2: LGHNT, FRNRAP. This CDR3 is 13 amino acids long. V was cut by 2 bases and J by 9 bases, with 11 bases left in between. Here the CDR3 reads CASGLFLDSEQFF. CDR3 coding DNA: TGTGCTAGTGGTTTGTTTCTGGACAGTGAGCAGTTCTTC.